The subject of this entry is one TCR beta chain. What it recognizes is unknown. Other DNA sequences of this sample code for an identical CDR3. In the PCR, 60 Vbeta and 13 Jbeta primers were used. Assay used: immunoSEQ multiplex PCR; TCRdb lists only in-frame clones, some missing. Here the sample table reports tens of thousands of clones. The source of the sample is a study of cytomegalovirus exposure and HLA in healthy donors. The germline CDR1 and CDR2 sequences are SEHNR and FQNEAQ (reference sequence). Trimming took 4 bases from V and 6 from J; bases not matched to a gene: 5. There are 14 residues in the CDR3. Regarding the study as a whole: For cytomegalovirus status, the classifier reportedly gave diagnoses with high specificity and sensitivity. Most TCR sequences showed up rarely, but some public TCRs showed up in many donors.

Sequences were obtained from PBMCs. The sequence was collected from a woman aged 35 to 49 in good health and CMV-seropositive. This chain links TRBV7-9 with TRBJ2-1; 8 bases map to TRBD2. DNA for the CDR3: TGTGCCAGCAGCTCAACTAGCGGCCCCAATGAGCAGTTCTTC. It codes for CASSSTSGPNEQFF.